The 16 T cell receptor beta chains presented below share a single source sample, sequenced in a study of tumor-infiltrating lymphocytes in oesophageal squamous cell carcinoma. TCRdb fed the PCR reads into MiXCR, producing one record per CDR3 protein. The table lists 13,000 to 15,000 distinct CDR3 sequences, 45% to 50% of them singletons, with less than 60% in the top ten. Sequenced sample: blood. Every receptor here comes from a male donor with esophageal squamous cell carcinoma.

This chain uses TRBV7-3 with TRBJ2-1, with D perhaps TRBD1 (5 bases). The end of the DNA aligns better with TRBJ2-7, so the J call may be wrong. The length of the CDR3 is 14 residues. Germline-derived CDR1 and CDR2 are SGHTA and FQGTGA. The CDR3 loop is CASSESQGLYEQYF. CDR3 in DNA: TGTGCCAGCAGCGAGTCCCAGGGCCTCTACGAGCAGTACTTC.

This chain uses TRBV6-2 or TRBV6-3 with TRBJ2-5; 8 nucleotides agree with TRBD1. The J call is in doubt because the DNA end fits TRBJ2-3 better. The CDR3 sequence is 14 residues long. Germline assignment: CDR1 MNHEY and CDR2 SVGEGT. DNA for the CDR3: TGTGCCAGCAGTTACGGACAGGGCCCTTTTACGCAGTATTTT. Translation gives CASSYGQGPFTQYF.

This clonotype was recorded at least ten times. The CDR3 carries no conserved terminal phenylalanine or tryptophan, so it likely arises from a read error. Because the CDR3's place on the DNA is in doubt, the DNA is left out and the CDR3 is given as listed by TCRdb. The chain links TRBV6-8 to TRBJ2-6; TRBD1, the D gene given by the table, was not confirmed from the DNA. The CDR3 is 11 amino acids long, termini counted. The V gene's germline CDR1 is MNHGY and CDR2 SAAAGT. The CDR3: CWGNGIRDQDM.

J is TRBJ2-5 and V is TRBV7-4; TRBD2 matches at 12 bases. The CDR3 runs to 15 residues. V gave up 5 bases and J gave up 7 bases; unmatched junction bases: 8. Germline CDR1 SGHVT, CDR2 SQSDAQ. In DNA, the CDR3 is TGTGCCAGCAGCCCGACTAGCGGGAGTCAGGGGACCCAGTACTTC. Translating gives CASSPTSGSQGTQYF.

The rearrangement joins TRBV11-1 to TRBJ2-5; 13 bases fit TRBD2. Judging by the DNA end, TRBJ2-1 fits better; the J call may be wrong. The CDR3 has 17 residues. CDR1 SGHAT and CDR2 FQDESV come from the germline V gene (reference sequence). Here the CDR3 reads CASSLRDGTSGNVEQFF. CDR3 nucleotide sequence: TGTGCCAGCAGCTTAAGAGACGGGACTAGCGGGAATGTTGAGCAGTTCTTC.

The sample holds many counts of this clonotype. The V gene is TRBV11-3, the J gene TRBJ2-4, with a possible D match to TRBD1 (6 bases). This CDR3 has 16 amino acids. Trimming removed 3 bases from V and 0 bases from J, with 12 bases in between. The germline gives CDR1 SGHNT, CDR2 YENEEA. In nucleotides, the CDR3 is TGTGCCAGCAGCTTGTCTCAGGGGCTAGCCAAAAACATTCAGTACTTC. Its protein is CASSLSQGLAKNIQYF.

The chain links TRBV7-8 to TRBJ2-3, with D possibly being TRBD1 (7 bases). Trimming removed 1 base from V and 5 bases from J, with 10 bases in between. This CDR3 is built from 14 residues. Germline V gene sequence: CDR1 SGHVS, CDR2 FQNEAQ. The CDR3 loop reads CASSLDRGGDTQYF. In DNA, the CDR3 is TGTGCCAGCAGCTTAGACAGGGGAGGAGATACGCAGTATTTT.

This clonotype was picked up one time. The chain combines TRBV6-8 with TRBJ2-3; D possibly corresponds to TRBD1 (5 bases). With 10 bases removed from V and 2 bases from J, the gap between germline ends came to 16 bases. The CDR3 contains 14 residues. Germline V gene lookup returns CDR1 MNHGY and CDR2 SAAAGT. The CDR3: CATQKGQITDTQYF. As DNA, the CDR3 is TGTGCCACCCAAAAGGGGCAGATCACAGATACGCAGTATTTT.

The CDR3 protein is CASSPSGTGRYNEQFF. As DNA, the CDR3 is TGTGCCAGCAGCCCCAGCGGGACGGGGAGATACAATGAGCAGTTCTTC. V and J are TRBV3-1 and TRBJ2-1; 7 bases agree with TRBD2. Losses at the gene ends were 4 bases for V and 4 bases for J; bases not matched to a gene: 10. The CDR3 covers 16 residues. CDR1 LGHDT and CDR2 YNNKEL come from the germline V gene (reference sequence).

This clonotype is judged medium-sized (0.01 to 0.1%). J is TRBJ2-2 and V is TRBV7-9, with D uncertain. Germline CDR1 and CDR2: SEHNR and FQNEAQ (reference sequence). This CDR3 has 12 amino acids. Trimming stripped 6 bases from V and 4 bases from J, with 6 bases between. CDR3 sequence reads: CASSITTGELFF. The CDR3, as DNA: TGTGCCAGCAGTATTACCACCGGGGAGCTGTTTTTT.

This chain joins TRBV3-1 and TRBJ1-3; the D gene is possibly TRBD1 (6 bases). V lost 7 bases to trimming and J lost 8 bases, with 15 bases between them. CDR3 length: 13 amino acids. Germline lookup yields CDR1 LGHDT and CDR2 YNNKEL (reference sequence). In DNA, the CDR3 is TGTGCCAGCAACGGGGGCTCGGGGGACACCATATATTTT. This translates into CASNGGSGDTIYF. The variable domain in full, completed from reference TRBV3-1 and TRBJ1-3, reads DTAVSQTPKYLVTQMGNDKSIKCEQNLGHDTMYWYKQDSKKFLKIMFSYNNKELIINETVPNRFSPKSPDKAHLNLHINSLELGDSAVYFCASNGGSGDTIYFGEGSWLTVV.

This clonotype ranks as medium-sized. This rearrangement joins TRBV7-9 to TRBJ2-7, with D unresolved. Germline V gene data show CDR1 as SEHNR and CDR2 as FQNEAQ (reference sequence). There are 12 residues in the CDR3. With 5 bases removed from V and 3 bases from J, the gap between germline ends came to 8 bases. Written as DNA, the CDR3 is TGTGCCAGCAGCCTCGAAGACTACGAGCAGTACTTC. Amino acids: CASSLEDYEQYF.

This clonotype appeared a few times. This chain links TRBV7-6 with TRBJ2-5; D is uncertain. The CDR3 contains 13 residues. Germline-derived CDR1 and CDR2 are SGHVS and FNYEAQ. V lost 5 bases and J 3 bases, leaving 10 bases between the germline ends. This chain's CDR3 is CASSLEPKETQYF. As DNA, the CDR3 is TGTGCCAGCAGCCTGGAACCCAAAGAGACCCAGTACTTC.

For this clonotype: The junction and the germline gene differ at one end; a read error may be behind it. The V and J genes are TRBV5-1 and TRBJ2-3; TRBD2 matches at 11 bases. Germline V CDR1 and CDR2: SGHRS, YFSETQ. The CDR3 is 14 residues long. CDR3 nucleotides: TGCGCCAGCAGCCCGAAACTAGCGGGAGAGGTAGTGTTCTTC. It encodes CASSPKLAGEVVFF.

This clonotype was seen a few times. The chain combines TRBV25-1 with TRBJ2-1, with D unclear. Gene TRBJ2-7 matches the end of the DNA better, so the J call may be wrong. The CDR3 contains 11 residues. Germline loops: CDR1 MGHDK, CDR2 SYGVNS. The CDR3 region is CASSITDEQYF. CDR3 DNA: TGTGCCAGCAGTATTACAGACGAGCAGTACTTC.

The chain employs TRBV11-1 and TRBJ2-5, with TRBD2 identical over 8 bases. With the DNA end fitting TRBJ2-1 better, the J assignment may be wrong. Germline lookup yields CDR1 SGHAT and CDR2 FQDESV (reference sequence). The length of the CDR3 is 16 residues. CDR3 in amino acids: CASSLARGAPNNEQFF. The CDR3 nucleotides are TGTGCCAGCAGCTTAGCGCGGGGGGCACCCAACAATGAGCAGTTCTTC.